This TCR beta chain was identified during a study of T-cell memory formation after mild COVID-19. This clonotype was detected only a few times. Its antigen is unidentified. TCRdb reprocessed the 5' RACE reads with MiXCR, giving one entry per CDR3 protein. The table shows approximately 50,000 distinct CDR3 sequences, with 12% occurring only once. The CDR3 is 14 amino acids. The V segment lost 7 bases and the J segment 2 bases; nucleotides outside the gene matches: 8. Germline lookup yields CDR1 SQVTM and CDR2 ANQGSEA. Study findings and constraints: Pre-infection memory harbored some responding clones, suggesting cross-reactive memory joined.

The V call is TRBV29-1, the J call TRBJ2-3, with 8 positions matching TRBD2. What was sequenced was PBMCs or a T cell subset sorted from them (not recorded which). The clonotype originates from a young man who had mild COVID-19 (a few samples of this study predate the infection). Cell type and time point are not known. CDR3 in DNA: TGCAGCGCACGAGCGGGGGCCTTCACAGATACGCAGTATTTT. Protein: CSARAGAFTDTQYF.